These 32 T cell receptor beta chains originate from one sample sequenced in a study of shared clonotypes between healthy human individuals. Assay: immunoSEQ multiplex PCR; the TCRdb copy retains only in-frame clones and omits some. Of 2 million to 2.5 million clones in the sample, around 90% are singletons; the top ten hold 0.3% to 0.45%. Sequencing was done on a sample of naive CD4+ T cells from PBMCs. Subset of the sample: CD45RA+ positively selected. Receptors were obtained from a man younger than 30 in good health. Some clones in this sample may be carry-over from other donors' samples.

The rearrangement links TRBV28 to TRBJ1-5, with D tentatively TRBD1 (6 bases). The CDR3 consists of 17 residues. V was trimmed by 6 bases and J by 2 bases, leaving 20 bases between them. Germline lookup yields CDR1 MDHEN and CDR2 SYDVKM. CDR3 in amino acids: CASSPQRPGDGNQPQHF. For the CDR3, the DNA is TGTGCCAGCAGCCCACAACGGCCAGGGGACGGCAATCAGCCCCAGCATTTT.

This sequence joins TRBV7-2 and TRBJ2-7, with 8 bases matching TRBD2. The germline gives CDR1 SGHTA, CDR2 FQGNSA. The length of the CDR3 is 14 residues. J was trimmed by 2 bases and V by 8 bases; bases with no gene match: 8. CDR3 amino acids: CASGRLAFTYEQYF. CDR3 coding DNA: TGTGCCAGCGGGCGACTAGCGTTTACCTACGAGCAGTACTTC.

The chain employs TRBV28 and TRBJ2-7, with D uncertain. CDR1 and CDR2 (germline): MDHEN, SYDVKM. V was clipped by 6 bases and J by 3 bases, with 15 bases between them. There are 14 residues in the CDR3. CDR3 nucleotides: TGTGCCAGCAGCCTGAGCCAGGTTGACTACGAGCAGTACTTC. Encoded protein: CASSLSQVDYEQYF.

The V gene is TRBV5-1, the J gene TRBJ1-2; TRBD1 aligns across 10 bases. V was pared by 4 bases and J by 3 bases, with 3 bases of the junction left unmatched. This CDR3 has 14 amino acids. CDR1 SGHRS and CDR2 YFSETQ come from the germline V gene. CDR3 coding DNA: TGCGCCAGCAGCGTGACAGGGGGCCACTATGGCTACACCTTC. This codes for CASSVTGGHYGYTF.

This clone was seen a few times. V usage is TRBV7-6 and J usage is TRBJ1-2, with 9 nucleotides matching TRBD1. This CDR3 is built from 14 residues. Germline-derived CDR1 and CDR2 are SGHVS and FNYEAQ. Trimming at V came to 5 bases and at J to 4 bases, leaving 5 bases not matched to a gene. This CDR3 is CASSQWTGAYGYTF. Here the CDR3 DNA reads TGTGCCAGCAGCCAATGGACAGGGGCCTATGGCTACACCTTC.

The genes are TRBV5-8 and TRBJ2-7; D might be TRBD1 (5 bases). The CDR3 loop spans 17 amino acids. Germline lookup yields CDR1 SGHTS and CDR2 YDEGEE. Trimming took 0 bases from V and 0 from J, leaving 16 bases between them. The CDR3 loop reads CASSLGQGLRSSYEQYF. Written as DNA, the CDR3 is TGTGCCAGCAGCTTGGGCCAGGGCCTCCGGAGCTCCTACGAGCAGTACTTC. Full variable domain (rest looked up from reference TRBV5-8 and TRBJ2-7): EAGVTQSPTHLIKTRGQQATLRCSPISGHTSVYWYQQALGLGLQFLLWYDEGEERNRGNFPPRFSGRQFPNYSSELNVNALELEDSALYLCASSLGQGLRSSYEQYFGPGTRLTVT.

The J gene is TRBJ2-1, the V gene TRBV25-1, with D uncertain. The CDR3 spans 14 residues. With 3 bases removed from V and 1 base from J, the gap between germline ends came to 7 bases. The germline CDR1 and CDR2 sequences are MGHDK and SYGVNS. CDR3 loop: CASSDARSYNEQFF. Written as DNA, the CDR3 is TGTGCCAGCAGTGACGCACGATCCTACAATGAGCAGTTCTTC. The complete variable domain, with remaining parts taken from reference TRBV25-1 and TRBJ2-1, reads EADIYQTPRYLVIGTGKKITLECSQTMGHDKMYWYQQDPGMELHLIHYSYGVNSTEKGDLSSESTVSRIRTEHFPLTLESARPSHTSQYLCASSDARSYNEQFFGPGTRLTVL.

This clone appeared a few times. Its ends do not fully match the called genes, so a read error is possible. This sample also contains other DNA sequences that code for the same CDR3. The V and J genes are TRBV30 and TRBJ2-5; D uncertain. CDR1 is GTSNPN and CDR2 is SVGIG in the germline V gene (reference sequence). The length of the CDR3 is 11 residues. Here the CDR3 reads CAWSDQETQYF. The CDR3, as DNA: TGTGCCTGGAGTGACCAGGAGACCCAGTACTTC.

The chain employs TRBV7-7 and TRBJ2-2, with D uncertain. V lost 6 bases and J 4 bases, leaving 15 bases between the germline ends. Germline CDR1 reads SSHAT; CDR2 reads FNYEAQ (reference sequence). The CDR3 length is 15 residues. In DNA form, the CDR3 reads TGTGCCAGCAGACGAGACTTGGCCTTCACCGGGGAGCTGTTTTTT. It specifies CASRRDLAFTGELFF.

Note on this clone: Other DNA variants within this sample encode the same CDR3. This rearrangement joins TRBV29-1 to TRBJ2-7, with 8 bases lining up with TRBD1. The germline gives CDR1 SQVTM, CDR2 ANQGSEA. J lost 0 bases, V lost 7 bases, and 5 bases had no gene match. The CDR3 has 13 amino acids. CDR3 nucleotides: TGCAGCGCAAGACAGGGGAGCTCCTACGAGCAGTACTTC. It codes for CSARQGSSYEQYF.

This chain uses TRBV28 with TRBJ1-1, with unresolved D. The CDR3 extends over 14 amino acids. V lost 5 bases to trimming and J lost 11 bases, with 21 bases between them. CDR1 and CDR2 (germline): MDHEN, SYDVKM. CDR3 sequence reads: CASSPRTFLRGAFF. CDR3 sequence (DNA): TGTGCCAGCAGTCCCCGGACTTTTCTGAGAGGGGCTTTCTTT.

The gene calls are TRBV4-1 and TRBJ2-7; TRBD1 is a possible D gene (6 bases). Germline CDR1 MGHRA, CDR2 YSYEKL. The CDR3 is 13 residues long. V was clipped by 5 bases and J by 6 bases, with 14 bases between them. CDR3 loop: CASSGAGVGEQYF. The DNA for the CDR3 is TGCGCCAGCAGCGGGGCAGGGGTGGGCGAGCAGTACTTC.

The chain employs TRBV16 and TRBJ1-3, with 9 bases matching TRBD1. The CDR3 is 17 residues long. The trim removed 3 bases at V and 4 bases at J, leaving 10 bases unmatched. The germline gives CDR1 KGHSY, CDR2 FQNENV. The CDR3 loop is CASSHDPGTGKGNTIYF. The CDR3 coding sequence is TGTGCCAGCAGCCACGACCCCGGGACAGGGAAGGGAAACACCATATATTTT.

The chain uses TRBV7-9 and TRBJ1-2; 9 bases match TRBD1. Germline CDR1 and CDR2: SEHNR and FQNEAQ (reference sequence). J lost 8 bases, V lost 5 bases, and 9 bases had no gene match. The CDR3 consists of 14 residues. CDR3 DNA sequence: TGTGCCAGCAGCCAGAAGGACAGGGGAGAGGGCTACACCTTC. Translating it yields CASSQKDRGEGYTF.

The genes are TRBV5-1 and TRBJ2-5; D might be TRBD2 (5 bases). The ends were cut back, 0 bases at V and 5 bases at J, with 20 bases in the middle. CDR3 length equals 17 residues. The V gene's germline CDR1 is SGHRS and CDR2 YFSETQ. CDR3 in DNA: TGCGCCAGCAGCTTGGGTTTGGGCGGGTCAATCTCCGAGACCCAGTACTTC. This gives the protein CASSLGLGGSISETQYF.

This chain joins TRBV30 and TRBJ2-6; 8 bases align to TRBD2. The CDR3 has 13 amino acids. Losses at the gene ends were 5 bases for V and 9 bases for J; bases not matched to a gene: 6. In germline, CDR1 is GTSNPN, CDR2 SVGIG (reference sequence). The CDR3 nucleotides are TGTGCCTGGTCGGGAGGGGGTGGCAACGTCCTGACTTTC. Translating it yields CAWSGGGGNVLTF.

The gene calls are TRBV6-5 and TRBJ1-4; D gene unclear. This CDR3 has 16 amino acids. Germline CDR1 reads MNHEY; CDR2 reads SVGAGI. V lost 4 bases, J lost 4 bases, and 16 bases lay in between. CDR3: CASSLSADSFNEKLFF. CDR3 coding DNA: TGTGCCAGCAGTTTATCGGCAGACTCCTTTAATGAAAAACTGTTTTTT.

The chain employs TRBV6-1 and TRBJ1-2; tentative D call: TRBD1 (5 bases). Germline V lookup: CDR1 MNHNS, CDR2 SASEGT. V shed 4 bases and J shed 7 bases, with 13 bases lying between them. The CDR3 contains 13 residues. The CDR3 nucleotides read TGTGCCAGCAGTGTCAGGGCGGGGGGTGGCTACACCTTC. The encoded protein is CASSVRAGGGYTF.

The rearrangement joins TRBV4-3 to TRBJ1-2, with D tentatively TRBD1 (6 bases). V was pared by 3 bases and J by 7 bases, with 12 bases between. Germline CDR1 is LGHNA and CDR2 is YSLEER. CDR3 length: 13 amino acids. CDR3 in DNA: TGCGCCAGCAGCCAGAAACAGGGTCGTGGCTACACCTTC. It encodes CASSQKQGRGYTF.

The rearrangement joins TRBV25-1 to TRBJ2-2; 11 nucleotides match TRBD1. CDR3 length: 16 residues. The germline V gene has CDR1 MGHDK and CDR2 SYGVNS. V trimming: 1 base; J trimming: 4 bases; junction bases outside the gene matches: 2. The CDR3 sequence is CASSEFGQGATGELFF. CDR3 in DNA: TGTGCCAGCAGTGAATTCGGACAGGGGGCCACCGGGGAGCTGTTTTTT.

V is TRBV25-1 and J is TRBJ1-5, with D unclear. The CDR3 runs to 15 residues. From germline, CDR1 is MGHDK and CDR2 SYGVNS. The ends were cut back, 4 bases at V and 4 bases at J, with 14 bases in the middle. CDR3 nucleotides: TGTGCCAGCAGTGCCCCCGGATTAGGGAATCAGCCCCAGCATTTT. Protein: CASSAPGLGNQPQHF.

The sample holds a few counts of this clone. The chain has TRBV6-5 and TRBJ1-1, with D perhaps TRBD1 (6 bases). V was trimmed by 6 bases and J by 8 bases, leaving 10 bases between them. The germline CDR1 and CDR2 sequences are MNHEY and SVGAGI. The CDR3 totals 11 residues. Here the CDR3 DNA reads TGTGCCAGCAGAAAGACAGGAGAAGCTTTCTTT. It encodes CASRKTGEAFF.

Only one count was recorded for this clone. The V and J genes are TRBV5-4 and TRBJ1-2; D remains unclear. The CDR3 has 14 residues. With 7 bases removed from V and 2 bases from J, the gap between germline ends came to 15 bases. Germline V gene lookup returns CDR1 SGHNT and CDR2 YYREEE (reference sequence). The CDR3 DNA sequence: TGTGCCAGCCGGGGTCTAGGAGAAAACTATGGCTACACCTTC. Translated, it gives CASRGLGENYGYTF.

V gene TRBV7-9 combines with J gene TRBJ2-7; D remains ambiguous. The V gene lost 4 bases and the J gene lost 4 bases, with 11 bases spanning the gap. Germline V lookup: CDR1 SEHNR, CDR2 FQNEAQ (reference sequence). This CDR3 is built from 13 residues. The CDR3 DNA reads TGTGCCAGCAGCTCAGAACGGGTTTACGAGCAGTACTTC. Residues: CASSSERVYEQYF.

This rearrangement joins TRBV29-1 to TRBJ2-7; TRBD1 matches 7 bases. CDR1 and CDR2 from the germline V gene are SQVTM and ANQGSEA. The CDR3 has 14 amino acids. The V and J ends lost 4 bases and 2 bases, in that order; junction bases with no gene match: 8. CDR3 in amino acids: CSVVGQVIPYEQYF. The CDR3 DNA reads TGCAGCGTTGTAGGACAGGTAATCCCCTACGAGCAGTACTTC.

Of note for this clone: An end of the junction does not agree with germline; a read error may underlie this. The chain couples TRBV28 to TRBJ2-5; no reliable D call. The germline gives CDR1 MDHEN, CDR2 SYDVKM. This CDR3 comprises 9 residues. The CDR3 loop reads CASSPGRDF. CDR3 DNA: TGTGCCAGCAGCCCGGGTCGGGACTTC.

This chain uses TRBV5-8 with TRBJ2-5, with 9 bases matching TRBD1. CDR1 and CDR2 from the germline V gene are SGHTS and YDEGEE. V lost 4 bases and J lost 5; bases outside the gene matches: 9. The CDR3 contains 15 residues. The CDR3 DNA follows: TGTGCCAGCAGCCGCCCCACAGGGGGCTTTGAGACCCAGTACTTC. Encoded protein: CASSRPTGGFETQYF.

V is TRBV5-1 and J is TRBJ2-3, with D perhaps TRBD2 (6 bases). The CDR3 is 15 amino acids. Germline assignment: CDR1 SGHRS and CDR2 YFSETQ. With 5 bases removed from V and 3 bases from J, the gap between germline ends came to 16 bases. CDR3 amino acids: CASRDPGVGTDTQYF. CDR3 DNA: TGCGCCAGCAGGGACCCGGGGGTGGGAACAGATACGCAGTATTTT.

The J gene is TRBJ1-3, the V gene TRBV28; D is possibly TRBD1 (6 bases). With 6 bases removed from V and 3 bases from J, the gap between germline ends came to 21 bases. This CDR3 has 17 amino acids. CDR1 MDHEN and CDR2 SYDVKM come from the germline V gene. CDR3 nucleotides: TGTGCCAGCAGCTATTCGGGGGGCGCCTACTATGGAAACACCATATATTTT. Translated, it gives CASSYSGGAYYGNTIYF.

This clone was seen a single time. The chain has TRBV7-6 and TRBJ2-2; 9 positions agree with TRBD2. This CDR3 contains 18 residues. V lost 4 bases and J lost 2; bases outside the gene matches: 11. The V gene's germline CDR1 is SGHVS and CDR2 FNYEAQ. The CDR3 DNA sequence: TGTGCCAGCAGCTCCCCGCGTGGCGGGAGGGACAACACCGGGGAGCTGTTTTTT. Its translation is CASSSPRGGRDNTGELFF.

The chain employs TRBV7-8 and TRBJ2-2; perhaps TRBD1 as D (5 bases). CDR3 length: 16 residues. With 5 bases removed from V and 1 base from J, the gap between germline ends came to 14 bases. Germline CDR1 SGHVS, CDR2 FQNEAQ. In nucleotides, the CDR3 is TGTGCCAGCAGCCGCCCGGCAGGGCTGAACACCGGGGAGCTGTTTTTT. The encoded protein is CASSRPAGLNTGELFF.

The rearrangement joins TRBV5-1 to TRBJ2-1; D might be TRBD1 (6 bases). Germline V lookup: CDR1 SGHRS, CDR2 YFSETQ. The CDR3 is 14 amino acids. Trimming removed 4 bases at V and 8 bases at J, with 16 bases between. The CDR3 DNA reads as TGCGCCAGCAGCCCCGCAGGGGACGTCGATGAGCAGTTCTTC. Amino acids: CASSPAGDVDEQFF.